Below, 21 T cell receptor beta chains from the same sample are listed, as sequenced in a study of OX40 agonist ivuxolimab in advanced cancers. Using immunoSEQ multiplex PCR, the repertoire was profiled, and TCRdb retains in-frame clones only, with some absent. The data contain 70,000 to 80,000 clones, 93% of them seen just once; the ten biggest clones take up around 5.9%. The specimen comprised CD4+ or CD8+ T cells sorted from blood, sampled in a trial of the OX40 agonist ivuxolimab. These TCRs come from an adult with an advanced solid tumor such as melanoma, head and neck, liver or kidney cancer.

The genes are TRBV6-5 and TRBJ1-2, with TRBD1 matching 9 bases. CDR3 length: 15 amino acids. The V gene end was trimmed by 6 bases and the J gene end by 2 bases; junction bases not matched to a gene: 7. CDR1 is MNHEY, CDR2 SVGAGI, per germline. As DNA, the CDR3 is TGTGCCAGCAGAACCCGGGACAGGGAGAACTATGGCTACACCTTC. Residues: CASRTRDRENYGYTF.

J is TRBJ2-1 and V is TRBV9; 7 bases agree with TRBD1. CDR1 SGDLS and CDR2 YYNGEE come from the germline V gene. After removal of 0 bases from V and 2 bases from J, the junction contained 11 bases not matched to a gene. CDR3 length: 18 amino acids. CDR3 coding DNA: TGTGCCAGCAGCGTAGGCTGGGACAGTTCCATCACCTACAATGAGCAGTTCTTC. Translated: CASSVGWDSSITYNEQFF.

CDR3 loop: CASSPGGGGVYEQYF. In DNA, the CDR3 is TGTGCCAGCAGTCCGGGTGGCGGGGGGGTCTACGAGCAGTACTTC. This chain connects TRBV6-5 to TRBJ2-7; 9 bases are shared with TRBD2. There are 15 residues in the CDR3. Per the germline V gene, CDR1 is MNHEY and CDR2 is SVGAGI. Trimming at V came to 5 bases and at J to 3 bases, leaving 8 bases not matched to a gene.

The chain is built from TRBV19 and TRBJ2-5, with 9 bases matching TRBD1. V gave up 5 bases and J gave up 6 bases; unmatched junction bases: 10. The CDR3 extends over 15 amino acids. Germline lookup yields CDR1 LNHDA and CDR2 SQIVND (reference sequence). The CDR3 loop is CASSVAGTGYQTQYF. In nucleotides, the CDR3 is TGTGCCAGTAGTGTCGCCGGGACAGGGTACCAGACCCAGTACTTC.

This clone occurred once. The chain recombines TRBV5-4 with TRBJ2-7; D not certain. The V and J ends lost 0 bases and 7 bases respectively, with 8 bases between them. This CDR3 comprises 12 residues. Looked up from germline, CDR1 is SGHNT and CDR2 is YYREEE (reference sequence). Here the CDR3 reads CASSLGPWEQYF. The CDR3 DNA follows: TGTGCCAGCAGCTTGGGGCCCTGGGAGCAGTACTTC.

V and J are TRBV6-5 and TRBJ2-2; 9 bases match TRBD1. CDR1 is MNHEY, CDR2 SVGAGI, per germline. V shed 3 bases, J shed 3 bases, and the junction held 2 bases outside the gene matches. The CDR3 extends over 15 amino acids. CDR3 bases: TGTGCCAGCAGTTATGGGGACAGGGACACCGGGGAGCTGTTTTTT. It codes for CASSYGDRDTGELFF.

CDR3 DNA sequence: TGCGCCAGCAGCTCGACACCCAACTATGGCTACACCTTC. Protein sequence: CASSSTPNYGYTF. The V gene is TRBV5-1, the J gene TRBJ1-2, with D unclear. The germline V and J ends were trimmed by 3 bases and 2 bases, with 8 bases remaining between them. Germline V gene sequence: CDR1 SGHRS, CDR2 YFSETQ. The CDR3 loop spans 13 amino acids.

This rearrangement joins TRBV9 to TRBJ1-2, with TRBD1 matching over 8 bases. J was trimmed by 6 bases and V by 0 bases; bases with no gene match: 10. Germline CDR1 is SGDLS and CDR2 is YYNGEE. The CDR3 totals 16 residues. This CDR3 reads CASSVVGGTGFDGYTF. The CDR3, as DNA: TGTGCCAGCAGCGTAGTAGGGGGGACAGGCTTTGATGGCTACACCTTC. Full variable domain (missing parts from reference TRBV9 and TRBJ1-2): DSGVTQTPKHLITATGQRVTLRCSPRSGDLSVYWYQQSLDQGLQFLIQYYNGEERAKGNILERFSAQQFPDLHSELNLSSLELGDSALYFCASSVVGGTGFDGYTFGSGTRLTVV.

The CDR3 region has the DNA TGCGCCAGCAGCGAGACAGGGTTCTCTGGAAACACCATATATTTT. As protein: CASSETGFSGNTIYF. This chain links TRBV4-3 with TRBJ1-3; TRBD1 matches 7 bases. J was trimmed by 0 bases and V by 5 bases; bases with no gene match: 4. Germline loops: CDR1 LGHNA, CDR2 YSLEER. This CDR3 comprises 15 residues.

J is TRBJ2-1 and V is TRBV7-9, with D possibly called TRBD1 or TRBD2 (5 bases each). With 3 bases removed from V and 5 bases from J, the gap between germline ends came to 17 bases. The length of the CDR3 is 16 residues. Germline assignment: CDR1 SEHNR and CDR2 FQNEAQ (reference sequence). The CDR3 loop is CASSFPLRGVDNEQFF. In nucleotides, the CDR3 is TGTGCCAGCAGCTTCCCACTGAGGGGCGTCGACAATGAGCAGTTCTTC. Based on the CDR3 plus reference TRBV7-9 and TRBJ2-1, the full variable domain is DTGVSQNPRHKITKRGQNVTFRCDPISEHNRLYWYRQTLGQGPEFLTYFQNEAQLEKSRLLSDRFSAERPKGSFSTLEIQRTEQGDSAMYLCASSFPLRGVDNEQFFGPGTRLTVL.

The chain recombines TRBV27 with TRBJ1-1; no definite D call. The V gene lost 3 bases and the J gene lost 1 base, with 15 bases spanning the gap. The CDR3 spans 16 residues. The V gene's germline CDR1 is MNHEY and CDR2 SMNVEV (reference sequence). Written as DNA, the CDR3 is TGTGCCAGCAGTTTTCGACCGCAGCCACCGAACACTGAAGCTTTCTTT. This translates into CASSFRPQPPNTEAFF.

In DNA, the CDR3 is TGTGCCAGCAGCTTAGAACGGACCCCGGGGGGAGCTTTCTTT. The encoded protein is CASSLERTPGGAFF. This rearrangement joins TRBV13 to TRBJ1-1, with D maybe TRBD1 (5 bases). V lost 1 base and J 10 bases, leaving 16 bases between the germline ends. CDR3 length: 14 amino acids. CDR1 is PRHDT, CDR2 FYEKMQ, per germline (reference sequence).

The chain is built from TRBV7-9 and TRBJ2-2, with 8 positions matching TRBD2. The trim removed 7 bases at V and 3 bases at J, leaving 13 bases unmatched. Germline loops: CDR1 SEHNR, CDR2 FQNEAQ (reference sequence). The CDR3 contains 17 residues. The CDR3 reads CASKGPGGEADTGELFF. DNA for the CDR3: TGTGCCAGCAAAGGGCCCGGGGGGGAGGCGGACACCGGGGAGCTGTTTTTT.

The CDR3 reads CASSPYGGVGEKLFF. DNA of the CDR3: TGTGCCAGCAGCCCTTACGGGGGCGTTGGTGAAAAACTGTTTTTT. This chain links TRBV7-6 with TRBJ1-4, with TRBD1 as a possible D gene (6 bases). CDR3 length: 15 amino acids. Looked up from germline, CDR1 is SGHVS and CDR2 is FNYEAQ. V was shortened by 5 bases and J by 7 bases, with 17 bases between the two germline ends.

The chain recombines TRBV7-6 with TRBJ2-1; 9 nucleotides line up with TRBD1. Trimming removed 5 bases from V and 5 bases from J; junction bases left unmatched: 7. The CDR3 runs 15 residues. CDR1 is SGHVS and CDR2 is FNYEAQ in the germline V gene. The CDR3 DNA sequence: TGTGCCAGCAGCCTCCGGGACAGGGACCACAATGAGCAGTTCTTC. It encodes CASSLRDRDHNEQFF.

V and J are TRBV2 and TRBJ2-5; 7 bases line up with TRBD1. This CDR3 is 11 amino acids long. Germline CDR1 SNHLY, CDR2 FYNNEI. The V and J ends lost 9 bases and 5 bases, in that order; junction bases with no gene match: 3. The CDR3 DNA is TGTGCCAGAAGACAGGGCGAGACCCAGTACTTC. It codes for CARRQGETQYF.

The chain uses TRBV29-1 and TRBJ2-3; 7 bases agree with TRBD2. Losses at the gene ends were 0 bases for V and 3 bases for J; bases not matched to a gene: 6. Germline V gives CDR1 SQVTM, CDR2 ANQGSEA. The CDR3 sequence is 15 residues long. CDR3 DNA: TGCAGCGTTGAAGATGGGGGGGTAGGGACAGATACGCAGTATTTT. It codes for CSVEDGGVGTDTQYF.

Here the CDR3 DNA reads TGTGCCACCACGATATGGGACAGGGTCACAGATACGCAGTATTTT. It yields the protein CATTIWDRVTDTQYF. The rearrangement joins TRBV15 to TRBJ2-3; 9 nucleotides match TRBD1. This CDR3 comprises 15 residues. The germline gives CDR1 LNHNV, CDR2 YYDKDF (reference sequence). Germline trimming cut 7 bases from V and 2 bases from J; bases unmatched to any gene: 7.

This sequence joins TRBV6-5 and TRBJ1-1; perhaps TRBD1 as D (5 bases). Per the germline V gene, CDR1 is MNHEY and CDR2 is SVGAGI. The CDR3 is 16 amino acids. V lost 2 bases to trimming and J lost 0 bases, with 13 bases between them. CDR3 residues: CASSYTFQGMNTEAFF. CDR3 DNA sequence: TGTGCCAGCAGTTACACCTTCCAGGGCATGAACACTGAAGCTTTCTTT.

The rearrangement uses TRBV19 and TRBJ1-6; 8 positions agree with TRBD1. Germline trimming cut 5 bases from V and 6 bases from J; bases unmatched to any gene: 6. The CDR3 consists of 15 residues. The V gene's germline CDR1 is LNHDA and CDR2 SQIVND (reference sequence). The CDR3 loop reads CASSPGTGLNSPLHF. The CDR3 bases are TGTGCCAGTAGTCCAGGGACAGGACTTAATTCACCCCTCCACTTT.

The chain carries TRBV2 and TRBJ2-1; TRBD2 aligns across 7 bases. CDR1 SNHLY and CDR2 FYNNEI come from the germline V gene. This CDR3 has 16 amino acids. V shed 2 bases, J shed 4 bases, and the junction held 8 bases outside the gene matches. CDR3 DNA sequence: TGTGCCAGCAGTGAATACGCGGGAGAGATATACAATGAGCAGTTCTTC. It codes for CASSEYAGEIYNEQFF.